This TCR beta chain came from a study of T-cell reconstitution after alpha-beta-depleted transplantation in children. Researchers prepared the TCRbeta library using unique molecular identifiers, the study reports. A single record per CDR3 protein comes from TCRdb applying MiXCR to the PCR reads. The sample includes approximately 1,000,000 distinct CDR3 sequences, under 30% of them seen just once. This clonotype was counted only a few times. V lost 6 bases, J lost 0 bases, and 17 bases lay in between. Germline CDR1 and CDR2: DFQATT and SNEGSKA (reference sequence). The CDR3 runs 15 residues. The sequenced sample was PBMCs, mostly from graft donor cells, obtained 360 days after TCRalphabeta/CD19-depleted stem cell transplant. This sequence originates from a boy under three years old who had a stem cell transplant for SCID, so the T cells may come from the graft donor. V usage is TRBV20-1 and J usage is TRBJ2-5, with D unresolved. The CDR3 DNA follows: TGCAGTGCCCGCACACGGTTACTCTACCAAGAGACCCAGTACTTC. Translated, it gives CSARTRLLYQETQYF.